This T cell receptor (beta chain) was sequenced for a study of T cell repertoires in cytomegalovirus infection. Study-level background: CMV epitopes in the study were HLA-C-restricted (recently identified) and HLA-B-restricted (well studied). Matching HLA type, along with CMV infection, was indicated by public TCR beta signatures. Study-wide results and limits: CMV carriers with the relevant HLA were identified by cumulative public TCR beta family frequency. CMV-specific HLA-C-restricted TCR beta clonotypes dominated the ex vivo response.

In TCRdb, the reads were re-called with MiXCR into one record per CDR3 protein. The sample yields fewer than 200,000 distinct CDR3 sequences, less than 25% seen once. Worth noting for this clonotype: The antigen is not known.

Germline trimming cut 6 bases from V and 5 bases from J; bases unmatched to any gene: 12. CDR3 length: 16 amino acids. Per the germline V gene, CDR1 is LNHNV and CDR2 is YYDKDF (reference sequence). The genes are TRBV15 and TRBJ2-2; 7 nucleotides line up with TRBD2. The source was CD8+ T cells from cultured PBMCs, collected from culture after CMV antigen stimulation. The sequence was collected from a human donor in good health (CMV status not recorded). Some clones in this sample may be carry-over from other donors' samples. CDR3 in amino acids: CATSPSGLGVTGELFF. The CDR3, as DNA: TGTGCCACCAGTCCCTCCGGACTAGGGGTAACCGGGGAGCTGTTTTTT.